Each of the 24 T cell receptor beta chains below was sequenced from the same sample in a study of blood T cell repertoires in COVID-19. Generated by immunoSEQ multiplex PCR, the TCRdb table keeps only in-frame clones and is missing some. Of fewer than 120,000 clones in the sample, less than 85% were seen once. The sample was peripheral blood. These receptors were taken from a woman over 75 with acute or convalescent COVID-19.

V and J are TRBV6-1 and TRBJ2-7; possible D gene TRBD2, 5 bases. The germline gives CDR1 MNHNS, CDR2 SASEGT. CDR3 length: 14 amino acids. Deletions cut 2 bases from V and 2 bases from J, with 10 bases between. CDR3 DNA sequence: TGTGCCAGCAGTGAAAGAGGGCCCCCCTACGAGCAGTACTTC. It codes for CASSERGPPYEQYF.

This chain connects TRBV6-1 to TRBJ2-2; unclear D gene. Trimming cost V 2 bases and J 4 bases, with 5 bases left between them. The CDR3 spans 13 residues. In germline, CDR1 is MNHNS, CDR2 SASEGT. DNA of the CDR3: TGTGCCAGCAGTGAAATCATCACCGGGGAGCTGTTTTTT. Encoded protein: CASSEIITGELFF.

The chain couples TRBV6-5 to TRBJ1-5; D ambiguous. Germline V gene data show CDR1 as MNHEY and CDR2 as SVGAGI. CDR3 length equals 12 residues. Between the trimmed V and J ends, which lost 7 bases and 9 bases, there was a span of 13 bases. The CDR3 reads CASNSPPAPQHF. DNA of the CDR3: TGTGCCAGCAACTCACCCCCCGCGCCCCAGCATTTT.

The chain employs TRBV27 and TRBJ1-1; D perhaps matches TRBD1 (6 bases). The germline CDR1 and CDR2 sequences are MNHEY and SMNVEV (reference sequence). The CDR3 is 14 amino acids. Trimming shortened V by 0 bases and J by 4 bases, and 9 bases separated the two germline ends. The CDR3 loop reads CASSLSRGGTEAFF. The CDR3 DNA sequence: TGTGCCAGCAGTTTATCGAGGGGGGGCACTGAAGCTTTCTTT.

This clone has more than one count but fewer than ten. CDR3 DNA: TGTGCCAGCAGTGAAATAGGGGCAGGGGGTGGAAAACTGTTTTTT. It is translated as CASSEIGAGGGKLFF. The chain couples TRBV25-1 to TRBJ1-4; 7 nucleotides agree with TRBD1. The V and J ends lost 2 bases and 10 bases, in that order; junction bases with no gene match: 10. The CDR3 totals 15 residues. The germline gives CDR1 MGHDK, CDR2 SYGVNS.

This chain links TRBV11-2 with TRBJ2-1; 12 positions match TRBD2. V lost 3 bases, J lost 4 bases, and 10 bases stayed unmatched. Germline loops: CDR1 SGHAT, CDR2 FQNNGV. The CDR3 totals 18 residues. In DNA form, the CDR3 reads TGTGCCAGCAGCTTCCAAGGACTAGCGGGGAACCTTTACAATGAGCAGTTCTTC. Translating it yields CASSFQGLAGNLYNEQFF.

This clone was recorded once. The chain recombines TRBV6-5 with TRBJ1-2; 9 bases are a match to TRBD1. V shed 8 bases, J shed 4 bases, and the junction held 11 bases outside the gene matches. This CDR3 has 15 residues. From germline, CDR1 is MNHEY and CDR2 SVGAGI. The DNA of the CDR3 is TGTGCCAGCTCTCAGGGGGGACAGGGACTCTATGGCTACACCTTC. Amino acid sequence: CASSQGGQGLYGYTF.

This clone is a singleton in its sample. The chain recombines TRBV10-3 with TRBJ1-5; 7 nucleotides agree with TRBD1. J lost 4 bases, V lost 5 bases, and 5 bases had no gene match. The germline V gene encodes CDR1 ENHRY and CDR2 SYGVKD. The CDR3 has 14 amino acids. The CDR3 here is CAISPGQQNQPQHF. The DNA of the CDR3 is TGTGCCATCAGTCCGGGACAGCAGAATCAGCCCCAGCATTTT.

The gene calls are TRBV19 and TRBJ1-1, with 7 bases aligning to TRBD1. V shed 3 bases and J 1 base; nucleotides not matched to a gene: 5. The CDR3 consists of 15 residues. Germline V gene lookup returns CDR1 LNHDA and CDR2 SQIVND (reference sequence). DNA of the CDR3: TGTGCCAGTAGTATCAGGACAGGCGGGAACACTGAAGCTTTCTTT. Translated, it gives CASSIRTGGNTEAFF.

The gene calls are TRBV5-1 and TRBJ2-1; 10 nucleotides line up with TRBD2. This CDR3 comprises 16 residues. J lost 9 bases, V lost 0 bases, and 9 bases had no gene match. CDR1 and CDR2 (germline): SGHRS, YFSETQ. The CDR3 loop is CASSLGAGGEEVEQFF. The CDR3 coding sequence is TGCGCCAGCAGCTTGGGAGCGGGAGGGGAGGAGGTTGAGCAGTTCTTC.

The chain joins TRBV5-6 to TRBJ1-2, with a weak D call TRBD1 (6 bases). Trimming took 2 bases from V and 3 from J, leaving 14 bases between them. Germline V gives CDR1 SGHDT, CDR2 YYEEEE. The CDR3 consists of 15 residues. The CDR3 sequence is CASSLQGIPYYGYTF. The CDR3 nucleotides are TGTGCCAGCAGCTTACAGGGAATCCCCTACTATGGCTACACCTTC.

CDR3 in DNA: TGTGCCAGCAGTTTGCCAGGGGGCATCTATGGCTACACCTTC. Translated: CASSLPGGIYGYTF. This chain uses TRBV28 with TRBJ1-2; 8 bases fit TRBD1. With 3 bases clipped from V and 4 bases from J, the junction kept 4 bases outside the gene matches. CDR3 size: 14 residues. Germline-derived CDR1 and CDR2 are MDHEN and SYDVKM.

This clone has a single count. The genes are TRBV7-2 and TRBJ1-1, with 8 positions matching TRBD1. Germline-derived CDR1 and CDR2 are SGHTA and FQGNSA. V gave up 5 bases and J gave up 8 bases; unmatched junction bases: 13. This CDR3 is built from 15 residues. This CDR3 reads CASSLAGGAISEAFF. The CDR3 DNA is TGTGCCAGCAGCCTGGCAGGGGGCGCGATCTCCGAAGCTTTCTTT.

This clone is a singleton in its sample. The chain recombines TRBV11-2 with TRBJ2-3, with D possibly being TRBD1 (5 bases). The CDR3 is 15 amino acids. Trimming shortened V by 5 bases and J by 2 bases, and 14 bases separated the two germline ends. Looked up from germline, CDR1 is SGHAT and CDR2 is FQNNGV. Here the CDR3 DNA reads TGTGCCAGCAGCCCCCAGGGCGTATACACAGATACGCAGTATTTT. Translated: CASSPQGVYTDTQYF.

In this sample, this clone turned up once. CDR3 sequence reads: CASSQERGTDTQYF. CDR3 sequence (DNA): TGTGCCAGCAGCCAAGAGCGTGGCACAGATACGCAGTATTTT. This chain uses TRBV4-2 with TRBJ2-3; D uncertain. The V gene's germline CDR1 is LGHNA and CDR2 YNFKEQ. The V gene lost 0 bases and the J gene lost 1 base, with 5 bases spanning the gap. CDR3 length: 14 residues.

V usage is TRBV11-2 and J usage is TRBJ2-2; D is ambiguous. This CDR3 has 15 amino acids. Trimming left V 8 bases short and J 0 bases short, with 13 bases between. Germline-derived CDR1 and CDR2 are SGHAT and FQNNGV. This CDR3 reads CASRRLETNTGELFF. The CDR3 DNA is TGTGCCAGCCGGCGCCTAGAGACGAACACCGGGGAGCTGTTTTTT.

The chain combines TRBV6-5 with TRBJ1-2; D not resolved. Germline lookup yields CDR1 MNHEY and CDR2 SVGAGI. This CDR3 contains 15 residues. V was cut by 0 bases and J by 2 bases, with 10 bases left in between. CDR3 sequence (DNA): TGTGCCAGCAGTTACTCGACGTGGGCCAACTATGGCTACACCTTC. As protein: CASSYSTWANYGYTF.

The chain employs TRBV7-6 and TRBJ2-7, with 9 bases that match TRBD2. Germline loops: CDR1 SGHVS, CDR2 FNYEAQ. Unmatched junction bases numbered 9, after V lost 5 bases and J lost 4 bases. This CDR3 comprises 15 residues. For the CDR3, the DNA is TGTGCCAGCAGCCCCGCTTGCGGGGGGGGGTACGAGCAGTACTTC. It translates to CASSPACGGGYEQYF.

V and J are TRBV4-3 and TRBJ2-2; 11 nucleotides line up with TRBD2. CDR1 is LGHNA, CDR2 YSLEER, per germline. After removal of 3 bases from V and 0 bases from J, the junction contained 12 bases not matched to a gene. This CDR3 has 20 amino acids. CDR3 loop: CASSQYRGSGRVPNTGELFF. The CDR3 DNA follows: TGCGCCAGCAGCCAGTATCGGGGTAGCGGGAGGGTCCCGAACACCGGGGAGCTGTTTTTT.

The V gene is TRBV10-1, the J gene TRBJ2-2; D is perhaps TRBD2 (6 bases). V lost 8 bases, J lost 5 bases, and 6 bases lay in between. This CDR3 is built from 11 residues. Germline V gene lookup returns CDR1 WNHNN and CDR2 SYGVQD (reference sequence). CDR3: CASGGTGELFF. Here the CDR3 DNA reads TGCGCCAGCGGGGGGACCGGGGAGCTGTTTTTT.

This chain uses TRBV14 with TRBJ2-7; D might be TRBD1 (5 bases). V was shortened by 1 base and J by 4 bases, with 14 bases between the two germline ends. The CDR3 is 15 amino acids. Germline V gene sequence: CDR1 SGHDN, CDR2 FVKESK. In nucleotides, the CDR3 is TGTGCCAGCAGCCAAGGGGTCAGGGCTTGGTACGAGCAGTACTTC. This gives the protein CASSQGVRAWYEQYF.

The chain couples TRBV27 to TRBJ1-2; D remains unclear. This CDR3 is built from 13 residues. Germline CDR1 reads MNHEY; CDR2 reads SMNVEV (reference sequence). V shed 2 bases and J shed 8 bases, with 12 bases lying between them. For the CDR3, the DNA is TGTGCCAGCAGTTTAACCGCCTGGGAGGGCTACACCTTC. It codes for CASSLTAWEGYTF.

V is TRBV7-9 and J is TRBJ2-1; D perhaps matches TRBD1 (5 bases). The CDR3 loop spans 15 amino acids. Trimming pared 1 base from V and 0 bases from J, leaving 7 bases between. The germline V gene has CDR1 SEHNR and CDR2 FQNEAQ (reference sequence). CDR3 in amino acids: CASSLERGSYNEQFF. The CDR3 DNA is TGTGCCAGCAGCTTAGAAAGGGGCTCCTACAATGAGCAGTTCTTC.

V gene TRBV30 combines with J gene TRBJ2-1; 11 bases fit TRBD2. The CDR3 totals 17 residues. J was trimmed by 4 bases and V by 0 bases; bases with no gene match: 8. Germline CDR1 GTSNPN, CDR2 SVGIG (reference sequence). Written as DNA, the CDR3 is TGTGCCTGGAGTGTACTAAGTCTAGCGGGGGGTTACAATGAGCAGTTCTTC. Translation: CAWSVLSLAGGYNEQFF.